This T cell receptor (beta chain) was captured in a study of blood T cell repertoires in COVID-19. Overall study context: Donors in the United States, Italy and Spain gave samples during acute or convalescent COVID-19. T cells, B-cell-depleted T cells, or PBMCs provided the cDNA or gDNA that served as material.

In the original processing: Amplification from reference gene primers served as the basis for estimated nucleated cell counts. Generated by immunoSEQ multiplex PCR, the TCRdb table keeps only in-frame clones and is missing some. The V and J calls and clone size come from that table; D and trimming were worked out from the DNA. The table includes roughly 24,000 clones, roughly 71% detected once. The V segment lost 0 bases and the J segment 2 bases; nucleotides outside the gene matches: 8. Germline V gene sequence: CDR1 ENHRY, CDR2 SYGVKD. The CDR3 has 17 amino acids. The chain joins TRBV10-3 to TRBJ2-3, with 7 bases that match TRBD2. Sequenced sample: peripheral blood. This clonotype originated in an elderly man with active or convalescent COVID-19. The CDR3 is CAISESRDGRTTDTQYF. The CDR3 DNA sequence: TGTGCCATCAGTGAGTCTCGGGACGGGAGGACCACAGATACGCAGTATTTT.